The clone carrying this T cell receptor (beta chain) appeared many times. Germline CDR1 reads KGHSH; CDR2 reads LQKENI. V lost 5 bases and J lost 4; bases outside the gene matches: 7. This CDR3 has 15 residues. These data come from a study of spatial heterogeneity in lung cancer. On the study more broadly: Each time, sequencing found more beta-chain sequences than alpha-chain sequences.

All TCR cDNA molecules were individually tagged with a unique molecular identifier. TCRdb re-called the 5' RACE reads through MiXCR, storing one row per CDR3 protein. The table shows roughly 23,000 distinct CDR3 sequences, with about 4.3% occurring only once. This sample's time point: sample taken at primary tumor resection. Tumor, nontumor lung or frozen PBMC supplied whole RNA, sequenced without sorting. This sequence was found in a male donor with early-stage non-small cell lung cancer. The source was PBMCs, collected at surgery. The chain joins TRBV18 to TRBJ2-1; TRBD2 matches at 8 bases. This CDR3 is CASSGTSGAYNEQFF. The CDR3 DNA reads TGTGCCAGCTCAGGTACTAGCGGAGCATACAATGAGCAGTTCTTC.